The T cell receptor (beta chain) under discussion was sequenced for a study of CD8 T cells in ankylosing spondylitis. Study-level points and caveats: Reportedly, disease-linked clones are significantly enriched in ankylosing spondylitis patients' matched synovial fluid. A motif in TCR beta, a set of eight or nine highly homologous variants, appeared characteristic of ankylosing spondylitis blood. Disease-linked clones proved CD8+ and comparatively uncommon in peripheral blood.

Library preparation for TCR beta used quantitative 5'-RACE with molecular barcodes. TCRdb reanalysed the 5' RACE reads using MiXCR and keeps one entry per CDR3 protein. The repertoire includes a few hundred thousand distinct CDR3 sequences, about a sixth of them detected once, and 42% sits in the top ten. The CDR3 has 13 amino acids. The ends were cut back, 1 base at V and 2 bases at J, with 6 bases in the middle. Germline V gene data show CDR1 as SGHKS and CDR2 as YYEKEE (reference sequence). As concerns this clonotype: Its target is unknown.

Sequenced input: blood, either unsorted or a sorted T cell fraction (not recorded which). The source of this sequence is a male donor with ankylosing spondylitis. The V gene is TRBV5-5, the J gene TRBJ1-1; D gene unclear. In DNA form, the CDR3 reads TGTGCCAGCAGCTTGTACATCAACACTGAAGCTTTCTTT. Its translation: CASSLYINTEAFF.